This T cell receptor (beta chain) was sequenced in a study of identical twins. Study results and limitations: There was an excess of low generation probability in the out-of-frame alpha sequences that twins shared. It was cross-sectional statistical analysis, not following the same donors, that the conclusions relied on.

To note about this clonotype: Its target is unknown.

From the 5' RACE reads, TCRdb called clonotypes with MiXCR, one entry per CDR3 protein. The profile covers around 250,000 distinct CDR3 sequences, with about 7% appearing a single time and roughly 3.4% taken by the ten largest. All donors were healthy, and all were Caucasian. Germline V gene lookup returns CDR1 MNHNS and CDR2 SASEGT. This CDR3 is built from 13 residues. The V end lost 6 bases, the J end lost 1 base, and 9 bases lay between the germline ends. This sample was shared with a second study, whose subject was yellow fever vaccine responses in identical twins.

Sequenced: memory (CD45RO+) T cells sorted from blood. This clonotype originated in a woman aged 18-29 years in good health. The gene calls are TRBV6-1 and TRBJ1-1; weak D call: TRBD1 (6 bases). The CDR3 spells CASRTTGNTEAFF. DNA for the CDR3: TGTGCCAGCAGGACGACAGGGAACACTGAAGCTTTCTTT.